Listed below are T cell receptor beta chains from one sample, sequenced in a study of T-cell memory formation after mild COVID-19. TCRdb re-called the 5' RACE reads with MiXCR, one entry per CDR3 protein. The sample consists of 200,000 to 250,000 distinct CDR3 sequences, just over 9.5% of them appearing once. Sequenced sample: PBMCs or a T cell subset sorted from them (not recorded which). The receptors derive from a man between 18 and 35 years old who had mild COVID-19 (a few samples of this study predate the infection). Cell type and time point are not known. CDR3s include the opening cysteine and the closing phenylalanine or tryptophan. The D gene is left open where the match is weak. Size is omitted from some rows. Given values are once, few, many or a class for expanded clones.

cdr3_aa cdr3_nt j_call d_call v_call clone_size
CASSYGVGMGGYTF TGTGCCAGCAGTTACGGTGTGGGGATGGGTGGCTACACCTTC TRBJ1-2 NA TRBV6-5 many
CASSRGLAGALNTGELFF TGCGCCAGCAGCCGCGGACTAGCGGGGGCCCTAAACACCGGGGAGCTGTTTTTT TRBJ2-2 TRBD2 TRBV5-1 NA
CATNPPLRSAQYF TGTGCCACCAATCCCCCGTTAAGGAGCGCGCAGTATTTT TRBJ2-3 NA TRBV28 many
CASTRLAANTGELFF TGTGCCAGCACCAGACTAGCGGCTAACACCGGGGAGCTGTTTTTT TRBJ2-2 TRBD2 TRBV2 NA
CASSLGGAPEAFF TGTGCCAGCAGTTTAGGGGGGGCCCCTGAAGCTTTCTTT TRBJ1-1 NA TRBV12-3/TRBV12-4 few
CASSQGQGDTGYTF TGTGCCAGCAGCCAGGGACAGGGAGACACTGGCTACACCTTC TRBJ1-2 TRBD1 TRBV3-1 few
CASSSGQAGNTIYF TGTGCCAGCTCGTCTGGACAGGCCGGGAACACCATATATTTT TRBJ1-3 TRBD1 TRBV18 few
CASSFADRASHPQETQYF TGTGCCAGCAGCTTCGCCGACAGGGCCAGCCACCCCCAAGAGACCCAGTACTTC TRBJ2-5 TRBD1 TRBV7-9 many
CASTLSGTSKETQYF TGTGCCAGCACCCTGTCGGGGACCAGTAAAGAGACCCAGTACTTC TRBJ2-5 NA TRBV6-6 NA
CASSAWGADTQYF TGTGCCAGCTCGGCATGGGGGGCCGATACGCAGTATTTT TRBJ2-3 NA TRBV12-3/TRBV12-4 many
CASSLRGNDYEQYF TGTGCCAGCAGTTTAAGGGGGAACGACTACGAGCAGTACTTC TRBJ2-7 NA TRBV12-3/TRBV12-4 few
CASSQDDGTSSDTQYF TGCGCCAGCAGCCAAGATGATGGGACTAGCTCGGATACGCAGTATTTT TRBJ2-3 TRBD2 TRBV4-1 few
CASSQGVSSGGVRAYF TGCGCCAGCAGCCAAGGAGTTAGTAGCGGGGGGGTTCGAGCCTACTTC TRBJ2-7 TRBD2 TRBV4-3 few
CASSPSVGQGGDTQYF TGTGCCAGCAGCCCGTCGGTCGGGCAGGGAGGAGATACGCAGTATTTT TRBJ2-3 NA TRBV5-5 few
CATSRVEGRAFF TGTGCCACCAGCAGAGTGGAGGGGAGAGCTTTCTTT TRBJ1-1 NA TRBV15 many
CASSPRGVQAFF TGTGCCAGCAGCCCTCGGGGAGTTCAAGCTTTCTTT TRBJ1-1 NA TRBV7-2 NA
CASSPSGPDTQYF TGTGCCAGCAGCCCGTCAGGTCCAGATACGCAGTATTTT TRBJ2-3 NA TRBV3-1 NA
CASSPWSGQGHTGELFF TGTGCCAGCAGCCCATGGTCCGGACAGGGGCACACCGGGGAGCTGTTTTTT TRBJ2-2 TRBD1 TRBV3-1 few
CASIYSKQGWETQYF TGTGCCAGCATTTACTCGAAGCAGGGTTGGGAGACCCAGTACTTC TRBJ2-5 NA TRBV6-5 NA
CASSIGQGADGYTF TGTGCCAGTAGTATCGGTCAGGGGGCTGATGGCTACACCTTC TRBJ1-2 TRBD1 TRBV19 NA
CASSTTKSNTGELFF TGTGCCAGCAGCACCACCAAATCCAACACCGGGGAGCTGTTTTTT TRBJ2-2 NA TRBV7-9 NA
CASSPASGATQETQYF TGTGCCAGCAGCCCGGCTAGCGGGGCGACTCAAGAGACCCAGTACTTC TRBJ2-5 TRBD2 TRBV9 few
CASSLTTGSLQETQYF TGTGCCAGCAGCTTAACTACAGGGAGCCTCCAAGAGACCCAGTACTTC TRBJ2-5 NA TRBV7-3 NA
CASSSAWERGRETQYF TGTGCCAGCAGTTCCGCCTGGGAGCGGGGAAGGGAGACCCAGTACTTC TRBJ2-5 TRBD2 TRBV6-5 few
CASSGTPAQETQYF TGCGCCAGCAGCGGGACTCCCGCGCAAGAGACCCAGTACTTC TRBJ2-5 NA TRBV5-1 many
CASSSLVANEQFF TGTGCCAGCAGCTCTCTCGTCGCGAATGAGCAGTTCTTC TRBJ2-1 NA TRBV7-2 NA
CAWSSNRGETQYF TGTGCCTGGAGTAGCAACAGGGGTGAGACCCAGTACTTC TRBJ2-5 TRBD1 TRBV30 NA
CASSLWLAGTYEQYF TGTGCCAGCAGTTTATGGCTAGCCGGCACCTACGAGCAGTACTTC TRBJ2-7 NA TRBV12-3/TRBV12-4 few
CASRSDRGLLSGANVLTF TGTGCCAGCAGGAGCGACAGGGGGCTCCTCTCTGGGGCCAACGTCCTGACTTTC TRBJ2-6 TRBD1 TRBV6-2/TRBV6-3 few
CASSLRSSGGVSGSYNEQFF TGTGCCAGCAGCCTAAGGTCTAGCGGGGGGGTAAGCGGTAGCTACAATGAGCAGTTCTTC TRBJ2-1 TRBD2 TRBV7-3 many